This TCR beta chain comes out of a study of CD8 T cells in Susac syndrome. Per germline, CDR1 DFQATT and CDR2 SNEGSKA (reference sequence). The CDR3 has 13 amino acids. Trimming stripped 3 bases from V and 2 bases from J, with 9 bases between. The table lists this clonotype with a count of one. Random hexamers were used to reverse transcribe an amount of roughly 0.45 to 1 ug RNA. Amplification of TCR beta CDR3 by immunoSEQ multiplex PCR spanned 54 Vbeta and 13 Jbeta. TCRdb processed the immunoSEQ multiplex PCR reads anew with MiXCR; each CDR3 protein has one entry. Counted here are 120,000 to 150,000 distinct CDR3 sequences, roughly 95% occurring once; the ten biggest clones make up 0.084%. Controls matched for sex and age were healthy donors.

Material: CD4+ T cells from PBMCs. The V and J genes are TRBV20-1 and TRBJ2-3; no clear D gene. The TCR sequence derives from a human donor in good health. DNA for the CDR3: TGCAGTGCTAGTCATGACTCCACAGATACGCAGTATTTT. This translates into CSASHDSTDTQYF.